These 19 T cell receptor beta chains share one sample of origin, sequenced in a study of blood T cell repertoires in COVID-19. Assay: immunoSEQ multiplex PCR; the TCRdb copy retains only in-frame clones and omits some. The sample has 300,000 to 350,000 clones; 90% are singletons. Source material: PBMCs or T cells enriched from blood (not recorded which). Every receptor here comes from a woman between 18 and 30 years old with acute COVID-19.

The CDR3 region has the DNA TGTGCCAGCAGCCCCGGGACAGCTTCGTTTGAGGCTGGCTACACCTTC. As protein: CASSPGTASFEAGYTF. The chain joins TRBV7-9 to TRBJ1-2; 7 nucleotides align to TRBD1. The CDR3 covers 16 residues. The germline CDR1 and CDR2 sequences are SEHNR and FQNEAQ (reference sequence). V was pared by 5 bases and J by 7 bases, with 16 bases of the junction left unmatched.

The rearrangement links TRBV5-6 to TRBJ2-7; D is possibly TRBD1 (6 bases). Germline lookup yields CDR1 SGHDT and CDR2 YYEEEE. V lost 5 bases and J lost 7, with 16 bases in between. The CDR3 is 13 amino acids. The CDR3 spells CASRPGQFREQYF. The CDR3 bases are TGTGCCAGCAGACCCGGACAGTTCCGGGAGCAGTACTTC.

J is TRBJ2-5 and V is TRBV5-1, with TRBD2 matching over 13 bases. Germline loops: CDR1 SGHRS, CDR2 YFSETQ. This CDR3 region has 15 residues. J was trimmed by 5 bases and V by 7 bases; bases with no gene match: 8. This CDR3 is CASVPELAGGETQYF. The CDR3 coding sequence is TGCGCCAGCGTGCCGGAACTAGCGGGAGGGGAGACCCAGTACTTC.

This rearrangement joins TRBV24-1 to TRBJ2-5, with TRBD2 identical over 14 bases. This CDR3 spans 17 amino acids. J gave up 2 bases and V 4 bases, and 5 bases lay outside the gene matches. Germline CDR1 and CDR2: KGHDR and SFDVKD. CDR3 amino acids: CATSDPGLAGEQETQYF. The CDR3 coding sequence is TGTGCCACCAGTGACCCGGGACTAGCGGGGGAACAAGAGACCCAGTACTTC.

The chain uses TRBV5-4 and TRBJ2-7; D is possibly TRBD2 (6 bases). The CDR3 consists of 14 residues. With 4 bases removed from V and 5 bases from J, the gap between germline ends came to 16 bases. The V gene's germline CDR1 is SGHNT and CDR2 YYREEE (reference sequence). CDR3 nucleotides: TGTGCCAGCAGCCCCTCGGGCGGGAAGGACGAGCAGTACTTC. It is translated as CASSPSGGKDEQYF.

Only a few counts were recorded for this clone. The rearrangement links TRBV2 to TRBJ1-1; D is possibly TRBD1 (5 bases). The CDR3 covers 12 residues. The germline V gene encodes CDR1 SNHLY and CDR2 FYNNEI. V was shortened by 6 bases and J by 3 bases, with 8 bases between the two germline ends. The CDR3 sequence is CASRDTHTEAFF. The CDR3 DNA reads TGTGCCAGCAGGGACACTCACACTGAAGCTTTCTTT.

The V call is TRBV4-2, the J call TRBJ2-7; 7 bases agree with TRBD2. The CDR3 spans 17 residues. Germline V gene lookup returns CDR1 LGHNA and CDR2 YNFKEQ. The J segment lost 3 bases and the V segment lost 0 bases, leaving 11 bases of the junction unmatched. In DNA, the CDR3 is TGTGCCAGCAGCCAAGAGTGGAAAGGAGCGGGATTCTACGAGCAGTACTTC. Its translation: CASSQEWKGAGFYEQYF.

V usage is TRBV5-1 and J usage is TRBJ1-2; 10 nucleotides align to TRBD1. CDR3 length equals 14 residues. With 9 bases clipped from V and 2 bases from J, the junction kept 7 bases outside the gene matches. Germline values: CDR1 SGHRS, CDR2 YFSETQ. CDR3 loop: CATGLGQGNYGYTF. CDR3 DNA sequence: TGCGCCACTGGCTTGGGACAGGGGAACTATGGCTACACCTTC.

The chain carries TRBV7-9 and TRBJ1-1; D possibly corresponds to TRBD1 (6 bases). The V end lost 5 bases, the J end lost 0 bases, and 13 bases lay between the germline ends. The CDR3 spans 15 residues. Looked up from germline, CDR1 is SEHNR and CDR2 is FQNEAQ (reference sequence). Written as DNA, the CDR3 is TGTGCCAGCAGCACCAGGGGTCCCCTGAACACTGAAGCTTTCTTT. Protein product: CASSTRGPLNTEAFF. The variable domain in full, completed from reference TRBV7-9 and TRBJ1-1, reads DTGVSQNPRHKITKRGQNVTFRCDPISEHNRLYWYRQTLGQGPEFLTYFQNEAQLEKSRLLSDRFSAERPKGSFSTLEIQRTEQGDSAMYLCASSTRGPLNTEAFFGQGTRLTVV.

The chain carries TRBV6-5 and TRBJ2-7; 8 positions match TRBD2. Unmatched junction bases numbered 4, after V lost 0 bases and J lost 3 bases. Germline values: CDR1 MNHEY, CDR2 SVGAGI. The CDR3 is made up of 15 amino acids. The CDR3 is CASSYSGTSNYEQYF. The CDR3 DNA sequence: TGTGCCAGCAGTTACTCAGGGACTAGTAACTACGAGCAGTACTTC.

The chain has TRBV19 and TRBJ2-7, with D unresolved. This CDR3 has 11 amino acids. The germline gives CDR1 LNHDA, CDR2 SQIVND (reference sequence). V was clipped by 7 bases and J by 3 bases, with 7 bases between them. CDR3 nucleotides: TGTGCCAGTAAAAGAGGCTACGAGCAGTACTTC. Translated, it gives CASKRGYEQYF.

The chain has TRBV9 and TRBJ1-1; 8 positions match TRBD1. CDR1 is SGDLS and CDR2 is YYNGEE in the germline V gene. V lost 2 bases and J lost 7; bases outside the gene matches: 10. There are 15 residues in the CDR3. In DNA, the CDR3 is TGTGCCAGCAGCGTTACCGGGACAGGAATTTATGAAGCTTTCTTT. Amino acid sequence: CASSVTGTGIYEAFF. Full variable domain (outside the CDR3, taken from reference TRBV9 and TRBJ1-1): DSGVTQTPKHLITATGQRVTLRCSPRSGDLSVYWYQQSLDQGLQFLIQYYNGEERAKGNILERFSAQQFPDLHSELNLSSLELGDSALYFCASSVTGTGIYEAFFGQGTRLTVV.

V usage is TRBV27 and J usage is TRBJ1-3; 8 nucleotides line up with TRBD1. The junction had 10 bases not matched to a gene; V was cut back by 9 bases and J by 3 bases. CDR1 MNHEY and CDR2 SMNVEV come from the germline V gene (reference sequence). The CDR3 runs to 15 residues. CDR3 loop: CARSGRGHDGNTIYF. Here the CDR3 DNA reads TGTGCCAGGTCGGGCAGGGGGCATGATGGAAACACCATATATTTT.

The chain recombines TRBV27 with TRBJ1-2, with 7 bases that match TRBD1. Per the germline V gene, CDR1 is MNHEY and CDR2 is SMNVEV (reference sequence). V was clipped by 5 bases and J by 2 bases; unmatched bases: 2. This CDR3 region has 13 residues. CDR3 nucleotide sequence: TGTGCCAGCAGTGCGACAGGGAACTATGGCTACACCTTC. It encodes CASSATGNYGYTF.

The CDR3 DNA follows: TGTGCCAGCAGCTCCAGGACAGATAACACTGAAGCTTTCTTT. It specifies CASSSRTDNTEAFF. The rearrangement uses TRBV7-2 and TRBJ1-1, with D possibly being TRBD1 (6 bases). V shed 4 bases and J shed 2 bases, with 11 bases lying between them. The length of the CDR3 is 14 residues. Germline V lookup: CDR1 SGHTA, CDR2 FQGNSA.

The chain is built from TRBV11-2 and TRBJ1-4; TRBD1 matches 7 bases. V shed 0 bases, J shed 6 bases, and the junction held 4 bases outside the gene matches. The CDR3 is 15 amino acids. CDR1 is SGHAT and CDR2 is FQNNGV in the germline V gene. The CDR3 nucleotides read TGTGCCAGCAGCTTAGAACCTCAGGGGGATGAAAAACTGTTTTTT. It encodes CASSLEPQGDEKLFF.

The rearrangement joins TRBV28 to TRBJ2-7, with 7 bases lining up with TRBD1. J was trimmed by 2 bases and V by 9 bases; bases with no gene match: 7. The length of the CDR3 is 13 residues. CDR1 and CDR2 from the germline V gene are MDHEN and SYDVKM. The CDR3 here is CASSKQGPYEQYF. DNA of the CDR3: TGTGCCAGTTCAAAACAGGGGCCCTACGAGCAGTACTTC.

The chain couples TRBV3-1 (or the pseudogene TRBV3-2) to TRBJ2-7, with 9 positions matching TRBD1. With V trimmed by 4 bases and J by 5 bases, 9 bases remained unmatched. Looked up from germline, CDR1 is LGHDT and CDR2 is YNNKEL (reference sequence). CDR3 size: 15 residues. In DNA form, the CDR3 reads TGTGCCAGCAGCCTCGCGGGACAGGGTTCCCACGAGCAGTACTTC. Translating it yields CASSLAGQGSHEQYF.

Here the CDR3 reads CASSGTSAPRGEQFF. For the CDR3, the DNA is TGTGCCAGTAGTGGGACTAGCGCCCCACGGGGTGAGCAGTTCTTC. This rearrangement joins TRBV19 to TRBJ2-1; 10 bases map to TRBD2. This CDR3 is 15 amino acids long. Germline-derived CDR1 and CDR2 are LNHDA and SQIVND (reference sequence). The junction had 10 bases not matched to a gene; V was cut back by 5 bases and J by 9 bases.